The next 16 T cell receptor beta chains were all read from a single sample in a study of PD-1 blockade in classical Hodgkin lymphoma. Relapses following autologous stem cell transplantation were seen in all patients, with brentuximab vedotin exposure varying. Here immunoSEQ multiplex PCR was the method, and the copy in TCRdb shows in-frame clones only, minus some. Found here are under 110,000 clones, about 89% of them singletons; the top ten hold under 8%. The input for sequencing was peripheral blood mononuclear cells (PBMCs), taken before the second cycle of nivolumab. Receptor source: a human donor with classical Hodgkin lymphoma.

The gene calls are TRBV29-1 and TRBJ1-1, with a weak D call TRBD1 (5 bases). Germline CDR1 SQVTM, CDR2 ANQGSEA. The ends were cut back, 3 bases at V and 0 bases at J, with 8 bases in the middle. The CDR3 has 13 residues. CDR3 loop: CSVDSGMNTEAFF. CDR3 sequence (DNA): TGCAGCGTTGACTCAGGGATGAACACTGAAGCTTTCTTT.

Concerning this clone itself: Other DNA sequences within the sample encode an identical CDR3. The chain uses TRBV30 and TRBJ2-7; D is unresolved. This CDR3 region has 13 residues. CDR1 and CDR2 from the germline V gene are GTSNPN and SVGIG (reference sequence). V shed 0 bases and J shed 2 bases, with 8 bases lying between them. The CDR3 DNA is TGTGCCTGGAGTGTTGACCGGGCCTACGAGCAGTACTTC. It encodes CAWSVDRAYEQYF.

The chain uses TRBV28 and TRBJ2-7; 7 nucleotides line up with TRBD1. Trimming took 1 base from V and 1 from J; bases not matched to a gene: 4. The CDR3 spans 15 residues. Germline lookup yields CDR1 MDHEN and CDR2 SYDVKM. CDR3 bases: TGTGCCAGCAGTTTATCCCTACAGGGGTCCTACGAGCAGTACTTC. Protein sequence: CASSLSLQGSYEQYF.

The chain couples TRBV28 to TRBJ1-6, with TRBD1 as a possible D gene (6 bases). This CDR3 spans 17 amino acids. With 5 bases removed from V and 5 bases from J, the gap between germline ends came to 19 bases. Germline CDR1 MDHEN, CDR2 SYDVKM. The CDR3 sequence: CASSKRQGHRNNSPLHF. CDR3 DNA: TGTGCCAGCAGTAAGCGCCAGGGACACCGGAATAATTCACCCCTCCACTTT.

The chain uses TRBV14 and TRBJ2-3, with TRBD2 matching 11 bases. V shed 3 bases, J shed 5 bases, and the junction held 4 bases outside the gene matches. The CDR3 has 15 residues. The germline V gene has CDR1 SGHDN and CDR2 FVKESK. DNA of the CDR3: TGTGCCAGCAGCCAGACTAGCGGGGTTGGAGATACGCAGTATTTT. Translating gives CASSQTSGVGDTQYF.

The V call is TRBV6-4, the J call TRBJ2-7; D perhaps matches TRBD2 (5 bases). V lost 4 bases and J 2 bases, leaving 12 bases between the germline ends. The CDR3 sequence is 14 residues long. The germline CDR1 and CDR2 sequences are MRHNA and SNTAGT. The CDR3 sequence is CASSGVGSAYEQYF. In DNA, the CDR3 is TGTGCCAGCAGTGGCGTGGGGAGTGCCTACGAGCAGTACTTC.

This clone was seen just once. The chain couples TRBV27 to TRBJ2-3, with 7 bases lining up with TRBD2. Germline CDR1 and CDR2: MNHEY and SMNVEV (reference sequence). V lost 4 bases and J lost 5; bases outside the gene matches: 15. This CDR3 spans 17 amino acids. In nucleotides, the CDR3 is TGTGCCAGCAGTTCCTTAGGTTCGGCGGGGGAAGGAGATACGCAGTATTTT. Translated: CASSSLGSAGEGDTQYF.

V and J are TRBV5-6 and TRBJ1-1; D call uncertain. V lost 0 bases, J lost 4 bases, and 13 bases lay in between. Germline V gene data show CDR1 as SGHDT and CDR2 as YYEEEE. This CDR3 region has 15 residues. CDR3 region: CASSLGLWAGTEAFF. The CDR3 nucleotides read TGTGCCAGCAGCTTGGGACTTTGGGCGGGCACTGAAGCTTTCTTT.

The table lists this clone with a count of one. The chain joins TRBV7-9 to TRBJ2-1, with D perhaps being TRBD1 or TRBD2 (6 bases each). Germline values: CDR1 SEHNR, CDR2 FQNEAQ (reference sequence). With 3 bases removed from V and 9 bases from J, the gap between germline ends came to 15 bases. The CDR3 has 14 amino acids. CDR3 in amino acids: CASSFIGGSAEQFF. CDR3 bases: TGTGCCAGCAGCTTCATAGGGGGGAGCGCTGAGCAGTTCTTC. Full variable domain (remainder filled in from reference TRBV7-9 and TRBJ2-1): DTGVSQNPRHKITKRGQNVTFRCDPISEHNRLYWYRQTLGQGPEFLTYFQNEAQLEKSRLLSDRFSAERPKGSFSTLEIQRTEQGDSAMYLCASSFIGGSAEQFFGPGTRLTVL.

In this sample, this clone turned up once. The chain has TRBV20-1 and TRBJ2-1; D perhaps matches TRBD2 (6 bases). The CDR3 is made up of 11 amino acids. Trimming removed 6 bases from V and 9 bases from J, with 12 bases in between. Germline-derived CDR1 and CDR2 are DFQATT and SNEGSKA (reference sequence). CDR3 coding DNA: TGCAGTGCCACGATCGGGGGTGAGCAGTTCTTC. As protein: CSATIGGEQFF.

The J gene is TRBJ1-2, the V gene TRBV4-3, with D maybe TRBD1 (6 bases). CDR1 and CDR2 from the germline V gene are LGHNA and YSLEER. The CDR3 contains 17 residues. Trimming removed 0 bases at V and 1 base at J, with 15 bases between. The CDR3 is CASSQDGGLTVNYGYTF. The CDR3 DNA sequence: TGCGCCAGCAGCCAAGATGGGGGCCTGACAGTTAACTATGGCTACACCTTC.

CDR3 amino acids: CASSLTGVGTDTQYF. For the CDR3, the DNA is TGTGCCAGCAGTTTAACGGGGGTAGGCACAGATACGCAGTATTTT. The chain joins TRBV27 to TRBJ2-3; a possible D gene is TRBD2 (6 bases). The CDR3 runs 15 residues. Germline CDR1 is MNHEY and CDR2 is SMNVEV (reference sequence). V dropped 2 bases and J dropped 1 base, with 10 bases sitting between them.

This clone has only a few counts. The chain joins TRBV5-6 to TRBJ1-5, with 9 bases identical to TRBD1. The CDR3 consists of 16 residues. Germline CDR1 reads SGHDT; CDR2 reads YYEEEE. Trimming removed 0 bases from V and 4 bases from J; junction bases left unmatched: 5. CDR3 DNA sequence: TGTGCCAGCAGCTTGGCCTGGGACAGGGAAAATCAGCCCCAGCATTTT. Protein product: CASSLAWDRENQPQHF.

The V gene is TRBV7-9, the J gene TRBJ1-6; 7 bases match TRBD1. The germline gives CDR1 SEHNR, CDR2 FQNEAQ (reference sequence). The CDR3 covers 15 residues. The V segment lost 7 bases and the J segment 4 bases; nucleotides outside the gene matches: 7. This CDR3 reads CASNGGTVYNSPLHF. Written as DNA, the CDR3 is TGTGCCAGCAACGGTGGGACAGTATATAATTCACCCCTCCACTTT.

The genes are TRBV5-6 and TRBJ2-2; D gene uncertain. Per germline, CDR1 SGHDT and CDR2 YYEEEE. V was cut by 5 bases and J by 3 bases, with 11 bases left in between. The CDR3 consists of 14 residues. Here the CDR3 reads CASSPYPDTGELFF. In DNA form, the CDR3 reads TGTGCCAGCAGTCCCTACCCCGACACCGGGGAGCTGTTTTTT.

J is TRBJ2-5 and V is TRBV5-1; 9 positions match TRBD2. Germline assignment: CDR1 SGHRS and CDR2 YFSETQ. The CDR3 has 16 amino acids. The junction had 6 bases not matched to a gene; V was cut back by 0 bases and J by 3 bases. CDR3 sequence: CASSLEVAGAEETQYF. CDR3 nucleotide sequence: TGCGCCAGCAGCTTGGAGGTAGCGGGGGCTGAAGAGACCCAGTACTTC.